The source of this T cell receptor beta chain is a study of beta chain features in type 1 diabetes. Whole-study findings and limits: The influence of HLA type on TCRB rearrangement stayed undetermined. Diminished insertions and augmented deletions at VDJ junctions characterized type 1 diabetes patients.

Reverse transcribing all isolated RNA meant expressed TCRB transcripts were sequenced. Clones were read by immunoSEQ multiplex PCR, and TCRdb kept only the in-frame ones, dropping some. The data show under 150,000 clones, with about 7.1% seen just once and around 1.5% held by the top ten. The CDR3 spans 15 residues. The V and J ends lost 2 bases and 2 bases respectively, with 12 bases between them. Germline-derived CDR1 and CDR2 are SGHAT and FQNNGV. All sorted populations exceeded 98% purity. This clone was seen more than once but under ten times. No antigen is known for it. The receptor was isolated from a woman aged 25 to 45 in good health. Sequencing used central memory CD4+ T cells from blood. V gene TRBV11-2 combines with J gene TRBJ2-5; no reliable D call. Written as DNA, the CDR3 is TGTGCCAGCAGCTTATCTGGGCTGCCTCAAGAGACCCAGTACTTC. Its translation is CASSLSGLPQETQYF. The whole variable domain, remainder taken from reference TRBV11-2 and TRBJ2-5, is EAGVAQSPRYKIIEKRQSVAFWCNPISGHATLYWYQQILGQGPKLLIQFQNNGVVDDSQLPKDRFSAERLKGVDSTLKIQPAKLEDSAVYLCASSLSGLPQETQYFGPGTRLLVL.